The source of this T cell receptor beta chain is a study of cytomegalovirus exposure and HLA in healthy donors. Study-wide results and limits: Reports credit the classifier with highly specific, highly sensitive diagnosis of cytomegalovirus status. An analysis that was carried out later associated 16,951 TCR beta sequences with HLA alleles at 0.05 false discovery rate. Later, an analysis found that common viral pathogens appeared to be linked with several of the most significant clusters. Sequencing depth roughly uniform across donors was assumed in presence/absence analyses.

Regarding this clone: Its antigen is unknown.

The study ran its PCR with 60 Vbeta and 13 Jbeta primers. Measured with immunoSEQ multiplex PCR; TCRdb has only the in-frame clones, and not every one. This repertoire shows fewer than 130,000 clones, roughly 70% found once; its top ten account for 11%. Sample: PBMCs. The clonotype was recovered from a man aged 35 to 55 in good health and CMV-seropositive.

Written as DNA, the CDR3 is TGTGCCAGCAGCTTAACCCTAGGGGTGGCCGGGGAGCTGTTTTTT. The encoded protein is CASSLTLGVAGELFF. This chain joins TRBV13 and TRBJ2-2; tentative D call: TRBD1 (5 bases). The CDR3 length is 15 residues. Germline-derived CDR1 and CDR2 are PRHDT and FYEKMQ (reference sequence). V shed 2 bases and J shed 6 bases, with 13 bases lying between them.